The entry below describes one TCR beta chain. Its antigen is unidentified. The entry originates in a study of identifying expanded T cells in peripheral blood. Notes on the study in general: Technical replicates showed around 1.2 changed clones; about two weeks 15 to 20; four weeks 19. Roughly two-week clone count variance significantly increased as total template count grew.

Method: immunoSEQ multiplex PCR; TCRdb's copy keeps in-frame clones and lacks some. Among some 78,000 clones listed, around nine tenths were seen once. Healthy donors had no documented immune events, such as infections, while sampled. Germline CDR1 reads SGHVS; CDR2 reads FQNEAQ. Trimming removed 2 bases from V and 4 bases from J, with 12 bases in between. This CDR3 spans 15 amino acids. Material for sequencing was blood. The receptor was derived from a person aged 18-69 years in good health. The V and J genes are TRBV7-8 and TRBJ1-5; D remains unclear. Here the CDR3 reads CASSLNIGPNQPQHF. The DNA of the CDR3 is TGTGCCAGCAGCTTAAATATAGGCCCAAATCAGCCCCAGCATTTT.